This T cell receptor beta chain was captured in a study of blood T cell repertoires in COVID-19. Germline lookup yields CDR1 MNHEY and CDR2 SMNVEV (reference sequence). The CDR3 is made up of 15 amino acids. V was clipped by 1 base and J by 4 bases, with 8 bases between them. How the authors handled the data: Quantification of nucleated cells was approximated via reference gene primer amplification. Profiled with immunoSEQ multiplex PCR; TCRdb holds only in-frame clones, not every one. For V, J and clone size, that table is used; D and trimming come from the DNA. The sample shows about 54,000 clones, approximately 84% of them seen only once.

This TCR derives from a human donor in a cohort sampled during active COVID-19. The chain is built from TRBV27 and TRBJ2-6; D is uncertain. Material: peripheral blood. The CDR3: CASSLLGSGANVLTF. The CDR3 coding sequence is TGTGCCAGCAGTTTATTGGGCTCCGGGGCCAACGTCCTGACTTTC.